These 9 T cell receptor beta chains originate from one sample sequenced in a study of OX40 agonist ivuxolimab in advanced cancers. Profiling relied on immunoSEQ multiplex PCR, and the TCRdb table lists in-frame clones only, not all of them. The table lists about 50,000 clones, about 92% of them singletons. Sequences were derived from CD4+ or CD8+ T cells sorted from blood, sampled in a trial of the OX40 agonist ivuxolimab. The receptors shown here come from an adult with an advanced solid tumor such as melanoma, head and neck, liver or kidney cancer.

This clone was recorded a few times. The rearrangement joins TRBV2 to TRBJ2-7, with 7 bases lining up with TRBD1. The ends lost 9 bases at V and 3 bases at J; junction bases unmatched: 8. The germline V gene encodes CDR1 SNHLY and CDR2 FYNNEI. There are 13 residues in the CDR3. The CDR3 is CASVQGTDYEQYV. As DNA, the CDR3 is TGTGCCAGTGTACAGGGGACCGACTACGAGCAGTACGTC.

The V gene is TRBV27, the J gene TRBJ1-3; 7 nucleotides match TRBD1. The CDR3 is 15 residues long. V lost 2 bases to trimming and J lost 3 bases; unmatched junction nucleotides: 4. CDR1 is MNHEY, CDR2 SMNVEV, per germline (reference sequence). The DNA for the CDR3 is TGTGCCAGCAGTTTACAGGGGGGAATTGGAAACACCATATATTTT. This codes for CASSLQGGIGNTIYF.

This clone was recorded only once. The chain recombines TRBV9 with TRBJ2-1; a weak D match, TRBD2 (6 bases). Germline V gene sequence: CDR1 SGDLS, CDR2 YYNGEE. The CDR3 runs to 15 residues. V lost 0 bases, J lost 4 bases, and 11 bases lay in between. The CDR3 sequence is CASSVEPSVYNEQFF. CDR3 coding DNA: TGTGCCAGCAGCGTAGAACCTAGCGTGTACAATGAGCAGTTCTTC.

The chain uses TRBV7-9 and TRBJ2-7; 10 nucleotides agree with TRBD1. J was trimmed by 6 bases and V by 3 bases; bases with no gene match: 11. The CDR3 spans 16 residues. CDR1 SEHNR and CDR2 FQNEAQ come from the germline V gene (reference sequence). The CDR3 sequence: CASSLAETGGRGEQYF. CDR3 bases: TGTGCCAGCAGCTTGGCTGAGACAGGGGGCCGCGGCGAGCAGTACTTC.

The chain has TRBV7-8 and TRBJ1-2; TRBD1 is a possible D gene (5 bases). The CDR3 is 15 residues long. CDR1 is SGHVS and CDR2 is FQNEAQ in the germline V gene. V was trimmed by 4 bases and J by 1 base, leaving 13 bases between them. CDR3 bases: TGTGCCAGCAGCTCCCGGGACGCCTATAACTATGGCTACACCTTC. Translating gives CASSSRDAYNYGYTF. Supplemented by reference TRBV7-8 and TRBJ1-2, the full variable domain reads GAGVSQSPRYKVAKRGQDVALRCDPISGHVSLFWYQQALGQGPEFLTYFQNEAQLDKSGLPSDRFFAERPEGSVSTLKIQRTQQEDSAVYLCASSSRDAYNYGYTFGSGTRLTVV.

J is TRBJ2-5 and V is TRBV27; 8 bases align to TRBD1. The closer fit of TRBJ2-7 to the DNA end suggests the J call may be wrong. Germline V gives CDR1 MNHEY, CDR2 SMNVEV (reference sequence). This CDR3 has 12 amino acids. CDR3 nucleotides: TGTGCCACCCAGGGGGCCCACTACGAGCAGTACTTC. This gives the protein CATQGAHYEQYF.

Only one count was recorded for this clone. The rearrangement links TRBV27 to TRBJ2-7; D is possibly TRBD1 (6 bases). Germline V gives CDR1 MNHEY, CDR2 SMNVEV (reference sequence). Trimming removed 4 bases from V and 0 bases from J, with 13 bases in between. The CDR3 consists of 15 residues. CDR3 in amino acids: CASSSIPGHSYEQYF. The CDR3 DNA reads TGTGCCAGCAGTTCCATACCGGGACACTCCTACGAGCAGTACTTC.

V usage is TRBV5-1 and J usage is TRBJ2-7; tentatively, D is TRBD1 (6 bases). Trimming removed 3 bases at V and 4 bases at J, with 11 bases between. The CDR3 consists of 13 residues. Per germline, CDR1 SGHRS and CDR2 YFSETQ. The CDR3 sequence is CASSSQGRYEQYF. The CDR3 DNA is TGCGCCAGCAGCTCGCAGGGGAGATACGAGCAGTACTTC. The variable domain in full, with the rest retrieved from reference TRBV5-1 and TRBJ2-7, is KAGVTQTPRYLIKTRGQQVTLSCSPISGHRSVSWYQQTPGQGLQFLFEYFSETQRNKGNFPGRFSGRQFSNSRSEMNVSTLELGDSALYLCASSSQGRYEQYFGPGTRLTVT.

This chain uses TRBV5-6 with TRBJ2-7; 8 bases are shared with TRBD1. This CDR3 has 16 residues. V lost 3 bases to trimming and J lost 5 bases; unmatched junction nucleotides: 13. CDR1 is SGHDT and CDR2 is YYEEEE in the germline V gene. The CDR3 sequence is CASSSRTGRSIHEQYV. In DNA form, the CDR3 reads TGTGCCAGCAGCTCTAGGACAGGGCGATCAATCCACGAGCAGTACGTC.